The following is a T cell receptor (beta chain) sequence with its context. What it binds is not known. This specimen includes other DNA sequences encoding the same CDR3. The sample comes from a study of OX40 agonist ivuxolimab in advanced cancers. The overall study: Patients received ivuxolimab, an agonistic anti-OX40 (CD134) antibody.

Produced via immunoSEQ multiplex PCR; TCRdb's table is partial and in-frame only. The table lists about 26,000 clones, 76% of them singletons, with around 14% in the top ten. Study results and caveats: Expanded peripheral T-cell antigen specificity went undetermined. Expanded clones were, on average, more numerous among CD8+ T cells than CD4+.

Trimming removed 3 bases from V and 2 bases from J, with 8 bases in between. CDR1 is MNHNS, CDR2 SASEGT, per germline. The CDR3 length is 14 residues. Sample: CD4+ or CD8+ T cells sorted from blood, taken in a trial of the OX40 agonist ivuxolimab. This sequence joins TRBV6-1 and TRBJ1-3, with TRBD1 as a possible D gene (5 bases). This sequence was found in an adult with an advanced solid tumor such as melanoma, head and neck, liver or kidney cancer. The DNA of the CDR3 is TGTGCCAGCAGTGACGGGGGAGCTGGAAACACCATATATTTT. Translating gives CASSDGGAGNTIYF.